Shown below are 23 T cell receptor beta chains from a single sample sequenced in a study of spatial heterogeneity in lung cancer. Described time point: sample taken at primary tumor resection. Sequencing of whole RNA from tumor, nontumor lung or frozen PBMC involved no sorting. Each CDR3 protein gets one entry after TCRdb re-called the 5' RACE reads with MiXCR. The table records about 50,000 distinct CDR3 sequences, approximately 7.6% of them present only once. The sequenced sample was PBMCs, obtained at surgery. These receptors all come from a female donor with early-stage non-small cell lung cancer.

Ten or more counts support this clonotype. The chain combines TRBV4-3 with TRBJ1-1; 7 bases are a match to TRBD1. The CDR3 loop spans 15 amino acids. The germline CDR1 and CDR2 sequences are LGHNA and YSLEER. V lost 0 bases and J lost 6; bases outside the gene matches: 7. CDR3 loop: CASSQDRQGVSEAFF. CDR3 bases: TGCGCCAGCAGCCAAGATCGGCAGGGGGTGTCTGAAGCTTTCTTT.

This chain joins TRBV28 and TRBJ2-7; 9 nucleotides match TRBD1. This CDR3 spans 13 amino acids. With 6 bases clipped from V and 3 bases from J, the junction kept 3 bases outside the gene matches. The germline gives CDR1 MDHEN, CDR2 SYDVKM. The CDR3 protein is CASRKTGGYEQYF. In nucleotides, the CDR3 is TGTGCCAGCAGGAAGACAGGGGGCTACGAGCAGTACTTC.

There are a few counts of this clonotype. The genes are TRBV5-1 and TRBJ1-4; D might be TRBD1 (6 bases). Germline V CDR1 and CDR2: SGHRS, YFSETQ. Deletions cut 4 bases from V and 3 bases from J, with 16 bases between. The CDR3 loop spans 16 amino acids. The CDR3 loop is CASSRTQGGANEKLFF. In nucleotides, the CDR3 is TGCGCCAGCAGCCGAACACAGGGTGGTGCTAATGAAAAACTGTTTTTT.

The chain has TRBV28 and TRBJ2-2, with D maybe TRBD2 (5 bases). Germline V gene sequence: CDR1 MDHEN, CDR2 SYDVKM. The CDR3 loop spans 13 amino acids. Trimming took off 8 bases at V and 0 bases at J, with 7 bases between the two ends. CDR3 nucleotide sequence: TGTGCCAGCGAGGGCACGAACACCGGGGAGCTGTTTTTT. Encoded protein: CASEGTNTGELFF.

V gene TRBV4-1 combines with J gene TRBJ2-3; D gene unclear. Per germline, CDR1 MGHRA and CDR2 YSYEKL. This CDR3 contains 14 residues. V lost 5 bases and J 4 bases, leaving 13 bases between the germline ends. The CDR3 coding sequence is TGCGCCAGCAGCGCGGCCTTGTACCCAGATACGCAGTATTTT. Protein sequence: CASSAALYPDTQYF.

This CDR3 reads CASSYLGSPLHF. CDR3 nucleotides: TGTGCCAGCAGTTACTTGGGTTCACCCCTCCACTTT. The chain recombines TRBV6-2 or TRBV6-3 with TRBJ1-6, with D uncertain. Between the trimmed V and J ends, which lost 1 base and 9 bases, there was a span of 4 bases. This CDR3 has 12 amino acids. Germline loops: CDR1 MNHEY, CDR2 SVGEGT.

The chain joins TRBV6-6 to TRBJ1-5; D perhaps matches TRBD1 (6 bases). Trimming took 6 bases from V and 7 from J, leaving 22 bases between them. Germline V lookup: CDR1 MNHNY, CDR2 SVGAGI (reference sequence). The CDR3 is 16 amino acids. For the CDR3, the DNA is TGTGCCAGCAGAACCTCAGGGGTAGGGGGAAACCAGCCCCAGCATTTT. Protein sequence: CASRTSGVGGNQPQHF.

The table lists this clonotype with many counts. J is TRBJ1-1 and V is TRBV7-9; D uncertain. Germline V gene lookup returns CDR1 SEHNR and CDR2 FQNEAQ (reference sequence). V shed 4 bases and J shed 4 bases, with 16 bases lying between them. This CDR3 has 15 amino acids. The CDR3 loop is CASSYGPLRITEAFF. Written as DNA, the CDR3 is TGTGCCAGCAGCTATGGGCCCCTCAGAATCACTGAAGCTTTCTTT.

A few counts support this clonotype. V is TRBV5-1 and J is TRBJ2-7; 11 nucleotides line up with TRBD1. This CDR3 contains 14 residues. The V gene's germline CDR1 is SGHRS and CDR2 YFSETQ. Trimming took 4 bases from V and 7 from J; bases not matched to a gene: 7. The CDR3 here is CASSGTGQGAEQYF. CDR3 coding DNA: TGCGCCAGCAGCGGAACAGGACAGGGGGCGGAGCAGTACTTC.

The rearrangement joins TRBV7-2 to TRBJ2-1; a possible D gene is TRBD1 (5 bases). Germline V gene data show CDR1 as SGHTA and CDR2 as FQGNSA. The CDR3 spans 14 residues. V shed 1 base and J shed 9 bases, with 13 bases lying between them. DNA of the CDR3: TGTGCCAGCAGCTTAGTGCCCCAGGGTGGTGAGCAGTTCTTC. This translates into CASSLVPQGGEQFF.

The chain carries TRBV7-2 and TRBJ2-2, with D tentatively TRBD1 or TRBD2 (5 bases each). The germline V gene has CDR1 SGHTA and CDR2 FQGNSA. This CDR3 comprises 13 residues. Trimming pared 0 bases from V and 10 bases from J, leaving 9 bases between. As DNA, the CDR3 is TGTGCCAGCAGCTTAGCGCGAGGGACGGAGCTGTTTTTT. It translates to CASSLARGTELFF.

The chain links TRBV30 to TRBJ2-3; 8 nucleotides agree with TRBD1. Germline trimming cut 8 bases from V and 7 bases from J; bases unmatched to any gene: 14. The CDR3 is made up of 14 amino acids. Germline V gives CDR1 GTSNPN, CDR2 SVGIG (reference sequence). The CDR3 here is CALKQGATTNTQYF. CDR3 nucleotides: TGTGCCCTAAAGCAGGGGGCTACGACAAATACGCAGTATTTT.

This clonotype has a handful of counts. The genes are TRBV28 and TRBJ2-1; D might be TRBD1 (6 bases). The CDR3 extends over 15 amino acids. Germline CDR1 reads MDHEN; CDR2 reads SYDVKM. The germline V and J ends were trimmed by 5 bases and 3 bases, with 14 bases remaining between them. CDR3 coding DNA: TGTGCCAGCAGTCCCCAGGACAGTATCTACAATGAGCAGTTCTTC. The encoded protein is CASSPQDSIYNEQFF.

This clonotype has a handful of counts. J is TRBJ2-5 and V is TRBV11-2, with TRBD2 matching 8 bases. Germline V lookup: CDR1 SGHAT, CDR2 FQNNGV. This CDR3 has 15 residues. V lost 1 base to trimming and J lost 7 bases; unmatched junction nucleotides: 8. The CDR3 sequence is CASSLVPGGGMTQYF. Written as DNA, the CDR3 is TGTGCCAGCAGCTTAGTACCGGGGGGGGGAATGACCCAGTACTTC. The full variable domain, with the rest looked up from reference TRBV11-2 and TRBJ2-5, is EAGVAQSPRYKIIEKRQSVAFWCNPISGHATLYWYQQILGQGPKLLIQFQNNGVVDDSQLPKDRFSAERLKGVDSTLKIQPAKLEDSAVYLCASSLVPGGGMTQYFGPGTRLLVL.

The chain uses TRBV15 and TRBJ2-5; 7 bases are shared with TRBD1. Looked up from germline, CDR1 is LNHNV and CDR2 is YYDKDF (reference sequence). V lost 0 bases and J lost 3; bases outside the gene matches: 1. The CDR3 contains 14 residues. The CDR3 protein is CATSRDGQEETQYF. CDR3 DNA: TGTGCCACCAGCAGAGACGGACAGGAAGAGACCCAGTACTTC.

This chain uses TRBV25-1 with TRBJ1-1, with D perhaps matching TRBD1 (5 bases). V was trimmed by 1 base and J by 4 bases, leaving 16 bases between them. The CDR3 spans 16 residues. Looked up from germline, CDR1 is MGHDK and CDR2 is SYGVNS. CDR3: CASSEWSGGISTEAFF. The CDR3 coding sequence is TGTGCCAGCAGTGAATGGTCGGGGGGTATTAGCACTGAAGCTTTCTTT.

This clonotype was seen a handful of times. For the CDR3, the DNA is TGCAGTGCCAAGGACCCAGGAGGGCAGGGGCCGGACTATGGCTACACCTTC. It codes for CSAKDPGGQGPDYGYTF. This sequence joins TRBV20-1 and TRBJ1-2; possible D gene TRBD1, 6 bases. In germline, CDR1 is DFQATT, CDR2 SNEGSKA (reference sequence). CDR3 size: 17 residues. Trimming left V 6 bases short and J 3 bases short, with 26 bases between.

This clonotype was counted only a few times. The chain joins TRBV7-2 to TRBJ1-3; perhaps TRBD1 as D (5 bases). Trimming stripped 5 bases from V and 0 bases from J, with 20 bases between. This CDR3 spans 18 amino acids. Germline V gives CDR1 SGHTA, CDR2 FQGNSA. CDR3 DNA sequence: TGTGCCAGCAGCCCATGGGGGAATCTAGCCCTCTCTGGAAACACCATATATTTT. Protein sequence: CASSPWGNLALSGNTIYF.

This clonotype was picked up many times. CDR3 residues: CSARVLHGGPPETQYF. The CDR3 nucleotides read TGCAGTGCTAGAGTCCTACACGGGGGGCCCCCAGAGACCCAGTACTTC. The genes are TRBV20-1 and TRBJ2-5, with D perhaps matching TRBD2 (7 bases). V was clipped by 1 base and J by 4 bases, with 19 bases between them. The CDR3 has 16 amino acids. From germline, CDR1 is DFQATT and CDR2 SNEGSKA (reference sequence).

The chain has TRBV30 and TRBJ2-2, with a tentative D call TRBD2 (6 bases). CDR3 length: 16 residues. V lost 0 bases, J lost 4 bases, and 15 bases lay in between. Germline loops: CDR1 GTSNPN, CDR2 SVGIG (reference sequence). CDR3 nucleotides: TGTGCCTGGAGTGTACACCCGGGACTCGGCACCGGGGAGCTGTTTTTT. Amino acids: CAWSVHPGLGTGELFF.

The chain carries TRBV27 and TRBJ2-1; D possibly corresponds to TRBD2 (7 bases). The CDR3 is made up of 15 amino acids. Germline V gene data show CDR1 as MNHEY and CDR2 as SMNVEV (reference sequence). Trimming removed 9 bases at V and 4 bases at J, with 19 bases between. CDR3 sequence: CARGVGGGTYNEQFF. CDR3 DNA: TGTGCCAGGGGAGTGGGCGGGGGCACTTACAATGAGCAGTTCTTC.

The CDR3 bases are TGCGCCAGCAGCTTGGGGGAATCCTACAATGAGCAGTTCTTC. The encoded protein is CASSLGESYNEQFF. This chain joins TRBV5-1 and TRBJ2-1; D gene unclear. The CDR3 length is 14 residues. V was shortened by 0 bases and J by 1 base, with 5 bases between the two germline ends. CDR1 and CDR2 (germline): SGHRS, YFSETQ.

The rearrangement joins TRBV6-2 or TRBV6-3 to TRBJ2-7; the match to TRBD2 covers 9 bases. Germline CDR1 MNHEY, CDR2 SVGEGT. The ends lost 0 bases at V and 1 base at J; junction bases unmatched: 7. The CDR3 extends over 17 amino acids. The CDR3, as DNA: TGTGCCAGCAGTTACTCCCCGGCTCTAGCGGGGTCCTACGAGCAGTACTTC. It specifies CASSYSPALAGSYEQYF.